The clone carrying this TCR beta chain was detected many times. The antigen is unknown. This record comes from a study of Graves' ophthalmopathy and Graves' hyperthyroidism. Regarding the study as a whole: Stable hyperthyroidism and ophthalmopathy were told apart by a 13-signature model, which achieved 85% to 90% sensitivity and roughly 76% specificity. The majority of expanded thyroid clonotypes above 0.001 frequency also occurred in blood.

The TCR beta CDR3 regions underwent amplification from RNA transcripts. First-round RT-PCR relied on HTBI primers, and a second-round multiplex PCR came next. TCRdb used MiXCR to reprocess the multiplex PCR reads, holding one entry per CDR3 protein. The sample shows some 160,000 distinct CDR3 sequences, approximately 40% of them seen only once. This CDR3 contains 14 residues. With V trimmed by 5 bases and J by 2 bases, 5 bases remained unmatched. Germline loops: CDR1 MNHEY, CDR2 SVGEGT. Every ophthalmopathy donor presented moderate-to-severe activity, CAS ≥3, NOSPECS ≥4 and duration under 3 months. Symptoms, serum thyroxine and TRAb, thyroid ultrasound, and orbital computed tomography formed the diagnostic basis.

The TCR sequence derives from a man aged 30 to 45 with Graves' ophthalmopathy. Sequenced sample: peripheral blood. This sequence joins TRBV6-2 or TRBV6-3 and TRBJ2-7, with TRBD1 matching over 8 bases. The CDR3 DNA sequence: TGTGCCAGCAGTGGACAGGGATTTGCCTACGAGCAGTACTTC. Encoded protein: CASSGQGFAYEQYF.